Each of the 32 T cell receptor beta chains below was sequenced from the same sample in a study of technical replicates of blood from several donors. Method: immunoSEQ multiplex PCR; TCRdb's copy keeps in-frame clones and lacks some. Among some 85,000 clones listed, roughly 96% were seen once. Sequencing was carried out using T cells isolated from PBMCs. These receptors all come from a human donor in good health.

The chain joins TRBV28 to TRBJ2-1; D not certain. CDR3 length: 12 amino acids. The germline V gene has CDR1 MDHEN and CDR2 SYDVKM. Trimming cost V 6 bases and J 4 bases, with 7 bases left between them. Written as DNA, the CDR3 is TGTGCCAGCAGGTTTAATTACAATGAGCAGTTCTTC. Protein product: CASRFNYNEQFF.

Worth noting for this clone: The junction departs from germline at one end; a sequencing error may be responsible. This sample includes further DNA sequences coding for the same CDR3. This chain uses TRBV7-3 with TRBJ2-2, with 7 bases identical to TRBD2. Germline V gives CDR1 SGHTA, CDR2 FQGTGA. The CDR3 contains 13 residues. The DNA for the CDR3 is TGTGCTAGCAGCCGGGAGGTCCGCGGGGAGCTGTTTTTT. As protein: CASSREVRGELFF.

The chain combines TRBV7-3 with TRBJ1-2, with 9 positions matching TRBD1. The CDR3 is 13 residues long. V was clipped by 2 bases and J by 8 bases; unmatched bases: 3. CDR1 and CDR2 from the germline V gene are SGHTA and FQGTGA. The CDR3 DNA reads TGTGCCAGCAGCTTAGGGACAGGGAACGGCTACACCTTC. Its translation is CASSLGTGNGYTF.

The chain uses TRBV5-1 and TRBJ1-4; D is unresolved. Trimming shortened V by 4 bases and J by 6 bases, and 16 bases separated the two germline ends. Germline CDR1 is SGHRS and CDR2 is YFSETQ. The CDR3 has 15 amino acids. The CDR3 protein is CASSLAVMGYEKLFF. CDR3 DNA: TGCGCCAGCAGCCTAGCCGTTATGGGATATGAAAAACTGTTTTTT.

CDR3 in amino acids: CATPGHRNTEAFF. The CDR3 coding sequence is TGTGCCACCCCGGGACACAGGAACACTGAAGCTTTCTTT. This chain links TRBV6-1 with TRBJ1-1; TRBD1 might be the D (6 bases). V was trimmed by 10 bases and J by 1 base, leaving 13 bases between them. Germline V lookup: CDR1 MNHNS, CDR2 SASEGT. The CDR3 extends over 13 amino acids.

This chain joins TRBV19 and TRBJ2-3; the match to TRBD2 covers 9 bases. This CDR3 has 14 amino acids. The germline CDR1 and CDR2 sequences are LNHDA and SQIVND (reference sequence). With 6 bases clipped from V and 0 bases from J, the junction kept 1 base outside the gene matches. The CDR3 nucleotides are TGTGCCAGTAGGACTAGCGGTAGCACAGATACGCAGTATTTT. It codes for CASRTSGSTDTQYF.

The rearrangement links TRBV2 to TRBJ1-5; 9 nucleotides align to TRBD1. This CDR3 is built from 13 residues. The trim removed 7 bases at V and 5 bases at J, leaving 3 bases unmatched. Germline V lookup: CDR1 SNHLY, CDR2 FYNNEI. The DNA of the CDR3 is TGTGCCAGCAATCGGGACAGGGATCAGCCCCAGCATTTT. Its protein product is CASNRDRDQPQHF.

This chain connects TRBV27 to TRBJ2-6, with D maybe TRBD1 (6 bases). CDR3 length equals 14 residues. The V and J ends lost 6 bases and 1 base respectively, with 7 bases between them. The germline CDR1 and CDR2 sequences are MNHEY and SMNVEV (reference sequence). The CDR3 DNA sequence: TGTGCCAGCAGGAGGGGGTCTGGGGCCAACGTCCTGACTTTC. Its translation: CASRRGSGANVLTF.

V and J are TRBV12-5 and TRBJ1-5, with a weak D call TRBD1 (5 bases). The CDR3 extends over 19 amino acids. V gave up 5 bases and J gave up 11 bases, with 34 bases separating them. Germline V gene lookup returns CDR1 LGHNT and CDR2 FRNRAP. The CDR3 sequence is CASGPGGAGLHGHPLAQHF. In DNA, the CDR3 is TGTGCTAGTGGTCCCGGAGGGGCGGGGTTACATGGTCATCCGTTAGCCCAGCATTTT.

The chain employs TRBV5-1 and TRBJ1-2, with 8 nucleotides matching TRBD1. Germline V lookup: CDR1 SGHRS, CDR2 YFSETQ. The CDR3 runs 13 residues. After removal of 7 bases from V and 0 bases from J, the junction contained 2 bases not matched to a gene. DNA for the CDR3: TGCGCCAGCGGGACAGGACCTAACTATGGCTACACCTTC. Translating gives CASGTGPNYGYTF.

This chain connects TRBV29-1 to TRBJ2-3, with D possibly matching TRBD2 (6 bases). The germline V gene encodes CDR1 SQVTM and CDR2 ANQGSEA. The CDR3 sequence is 14 residues long. In DNA, the CDR3 is TGCAGTGTAGGACTATCGGCTATCCCAGATACGCAGTATTTT. Translation: CSVGLSAIPDTQYF.

Only one count was recorded for this clone. The rearrangement links TRBV4-2 to TRBJ2-7; D call uncertain. The CDR3 contains 18 residues. Trimming removed 4 bases at V and 3 bases at J, with 25 bases between. CDR1 is LGHNA and CDR2 is YNFKEQ in the germline V gene. The CDR3 DNA reads as TGTGCCAGCAGCCTATTACCTCTAGACCTAGGTCCAAACTACGAGCAGTACTTC. Protein: CASSLLPLDLGPNYEQYF.

This clone is a singleton in its sample. The J gene is TRBJ2-7, the V gene TRBV28; TRBD2 aligns across 7 bases. The CDR3 is made up of 12 amino acids. V dropped 8 bases and J dropped 5; count of bases not matched to a gene: 6. The germline gives CDR1 MDHEN, CDR2 SYDVKM. The CDR3 reads CASLGTINEQYF. DNA of the CDR3: TGTGCCAGCCTCGGGACTATCAACGAGCAGTACTTC.

The chain uses TRBV5-4 and TRBJ1-1; D is perhaps TRBD1 (5 bases). This CDR3 contains 14 residues. Germline CDR1 SGHNT, CDR2 YYREEE (reference sequence). V was clipped by 3 bases and J by 9 bases, with 18 bases between them. In DNA, the CDR3 is TGTGCCAGCAGCTCATGGGCCCCGGGGGATAAAGCTTTCTTT. This sequence encodes CASSSWAPGDKAFF.

This sequence joins TRBV12-5 and TRBJ2-1; 9 nucleotides align to TRBD2. The V gene's germline CDR1 is LGHNT and CDR2 FRNRAP. This CDR3 contains 15 residues. V was pared by 2 bases and J by 7 bases, with 6 bases of the junction left unmatched. CDR3 in amino acids: CASGLTYSGGNEQFF. The DNA for the CDR3 is TGTGCTAGTGGTTTGACCTACAGCGGGGGGAATGAGCAGTTCTTC.

The chain carries TRBV27 and TRBJ2-7; 7 positions match TRBD1. J gave up 3 bases and V 3 bases, and 8 bases lay outside the gene matches. This CDR3 contains 15 residues. The germline V gene has CDR1 MNHEY and CDR2 SMNVEV (reference sequence). The CDR3 DNA follows: TGTGCCAGCAGTTTGAGGACAGGAGCTTTCTACGAGCAGTACTTC. This codes for CASSLRTGAFYEQYF.

V usage is TRBV18 and J usage is TRBJ2-1; D is unresolved. The V end lost 0 bases, the J end lost 8 bases, and 5 bases lay between the germline ends. The CDR3 totals 12 residues. CDR1 is KGHSH and CDR2 is LQKENI in the germline V gene. CDR3 protein: CASSPPSDEQFF. As DNA, the CDR3 is TGTGCCAGCTCACCACCGAGCGATGAGCAGTTCTTC.

This chain connects TRBV7-9 to TRBJ2-3; possibly TRBD1 for D (5 bases). The CDR3 length is 15 residues. Per germline, CDR1 SEHNR and CDR2 FQNEAQ (reference sequence). V was trimmed by 7 bases and J by 2 bases, leaving 16 bases between them. CDR3 residues: CASTNGHLTTDTQYF. The CDR3 region has the DNA TGTGCCAGCACCAACGGACACCTGACCACAGATACGCAGTATTTT.

This clone was found once. The CDR3 loop reads CASREGTEAFF. CDR3 nucleotides: TGTGCCAGCAGAGAGGGCACTGAAGCTTTCTTT. V is TRBV6-5 and J is TRBJ1-1; no definite D call. CDR1 and CDR2 (germline): MNHEY, SVGAGI. V dropped 6 bases and J dropped 4 bases, with 6 bases sitting between them. The CDR3 runs to 11 residues.

The V gene is TRBV19, the J gene TRBJ2-3; TRBD2 matches 12 bases. Trimming took 6 bases from V and 5 from J; bases not matched to a gene: 9. The CDR3 has 16 amino acids. Germline CDR1 and CDR2: LNHDA and SQIVND (reference sequence). The CDR3 DNA is TGTGCCAGTAGAAGACTAGCGGGAGTGTTGGTAGATACGCAGTATTTT. It codes for CASRRLAGVLVDTQYF.

As DNA, the CDR3 is TGTGCCAGCAGTTTAGAGGGAGGAACCTACGAGCAGTACTTC. Its protein product is CASSLEGGTYEQYF. The chain couples TRBV28 to TRBJ2-7, with D possibly TRBD2 on 6 matching bases. The V and J ends lost 2 bases and 2 bases respectively, with 10 bases between them. The length of the CDR3 is 14 residues. Germline V gene data show CDR1 as MDHEN and CDR2 as SYDVKM.

The chain links TRBV7-2 to TRBJ1-5, with 7 nucleotides matching TRBD1. The CDR3 contains 15 residues. Per the germline V gene, CDR1 is SGHTA and CDR2 is FQGNSA. V shed 2 bases, J shed 1 base, and the junction held 2 bases outside the gene matches. The CDR3 is CASSLQGQSNQPQHF. Here the CDR3 DNA reads TGTGCCAGCAGCTTACAGGGACAGAGCAATCAGCCCCAGCATTTT.

The chain joins TRBV2 to TRBJ1-1, with 9 positions matching TRBD1. V dropped 6 bases and J dropped 2; count of bases not matched to a gene: 10. Germline-derived CDR1 and CDR2 are SNHLY and FYNNEI. The length of the CDR3 is 16 residues. DNA for the CDR3: TGTGCCAGCAGCCCGGACAGGGGACTATTCAACACTGAAGCTTTCTTT. Translating gives CASSPDRGLFNTEAFF.

The J gene is TRBJ2-3, the V gene TRBV5-5, with 7 bases that match TRBD2. Per germline, CDR1 SGHKS and CDR2 YYEKEE (reference sequence). CDR3 length: 16 amino acids. V shed 4 bases and J 7 bases; nucleotides not matched to a gene: 15. The CDR3 loop reads CASSPRLASAAYTQYF. DNA for the CDR3: TGTGCCAGCAGCCCCCGACTAGCTAGTGCGGCATATACGCAGTATTTT.

The V call is TRBV6-6, the J call TRBJ1-3; D is perhaps TRBD1 (6 bases). The CDR3 runs 15 residues. Trimming shortened V by 7 bases and J by 3 bases, and 16 bases separated the two germline ends. The germline CDR1 and CDR2 sequences are MNHNY and SVGAGI (reference sequence). The CDR3 loop is CASTPRGANGNTIYF. In nucleotides, the CDR3 is TGTGCCAGCACCCCCCGGGGGGCCAATGGAAACACCATATATTTT.

This clone was recorded once. The V gene is TRBV11-2, the J gene TRBJ2-7; 11 bases line up with TRBD1. In germline, CDR1 is SGHAT, CDR2 FQNNGV. After removal of 5 bases from V and 4 bases from J, the junction contained 4 bases not matched to a gene. This CDR3 contains 14 residues. The CDR3 sequence is CASSRDRGAYEQYF. The CDR3 nucleotides read TGTGCCAGCAGCCGGGACAGGGGGGCTTACGAGCAGTACTTC.

The chain couples TRBV30 to TRBJ1-1; D is unclear. The germline V and J ends were trimmed by 1 base and 7 bases, with 7 bases remaining between them. This CDR3 has 11 amino acids. Germline V gene lookup returns CDR1 GTSNPN and CDR2 SVGIG (reference sequence). CDR3 nucleotide sequence: TGTGCCTGGAGTGCCACACATGAAGCTTTCTTT. Translated: CAWSATHEAFF. The full variable domain, in which reference TRBV30 and TRBJ1-1 provide the parts outside the CDR3, is SQTIHQWPATLVQPVGSPLSLECTVEGTSNPNLYWYRQAAGRGLQLLFYSVGIGQISSEVPQNLSASRPQDRQFILSSKKLLLSDSGFYLCAWSATHEAFFGQGTRLTVV.

The chain couples TRBV28 to TRBJ2-3; TRBD1 matches 7 bases. The CDR3 loop spans 15 amino acids. Unmatched junction bases numbered 8, after V lost 5 bases and J lost 3 bases. Germline V gene data show CDR1 as MDHEN and CDR2 as SYDVKM. CDR3 DNA: TGTGCCAGCAGTCGACAGGGAATAGCGACAGATACGCAGTATTTT. Protein product: CASSRQGIATDTQYF.

This chain uses TRBV27 with TRBJ2-1, with TRBD2 identical over 7 bases. The germline V gene encodes CDR1 MNHEY and CDR2 SMNVEV (reference sequence). This CDR3 has 14 residues. V lost 7 bases and J lost 0; bases outside the gene matches: 3. CDR3 protein: CASKRGSSYNEQFF. CDR3 coding DNA: TGTGCCAGCAAGCGCGGGAGCTCCTACAATGAGCAGTTCTTC.

Concerning this clone itself: A read error may account for a junction end that differs from germline. The chain uses TRBV7-7 and TRBJ2-1, with 7 bases identical to TRBD2. The CDR3 is 17 residues long. Germline assignment: CDR1 SSHAT and CDR2 FNYEAQ (reference sequence). CDR3 DNA: TGTGCTAGCAGCATCCTCCCCGCGAGCGGGGCTTACAATGAGCAGTTCTTC. Its protein product is CASSILPASGAYNEQFF.

This CDR3 reads CAITGIANTEAFF. CDR3 DNA sequence: TGTGCCATCACGGGGATAGCGAACACTGAAGCTTTCTTT. The chain employs TRBV10-3 and TRBJ1-1; D gene unclear. The CDR3 spans 13 residues. V was trimmed by 7 bases and J by 1 base, leaving 10 bases between them. Germline loops: CDR1 ENHRY, CDR2 SYGVKD.

This clone was detected once. The chain joins TRBV7-8 to TRBJ1-2; no definite D call. The V and J ends lost 0 bases and 8 bases respectively, with 16 bases between them. This CDR3 spans 15 amino acids. The germline V gene encodes CDR1 SGHVS and CDR2 FQNEAQ. The CDR3 DNA follows: TGTGCCAGCAGCTTAGCGCAGGAGGGCACGGAGGGCTACACCTTC. It specifies CASSLAQEGTEGYTF.